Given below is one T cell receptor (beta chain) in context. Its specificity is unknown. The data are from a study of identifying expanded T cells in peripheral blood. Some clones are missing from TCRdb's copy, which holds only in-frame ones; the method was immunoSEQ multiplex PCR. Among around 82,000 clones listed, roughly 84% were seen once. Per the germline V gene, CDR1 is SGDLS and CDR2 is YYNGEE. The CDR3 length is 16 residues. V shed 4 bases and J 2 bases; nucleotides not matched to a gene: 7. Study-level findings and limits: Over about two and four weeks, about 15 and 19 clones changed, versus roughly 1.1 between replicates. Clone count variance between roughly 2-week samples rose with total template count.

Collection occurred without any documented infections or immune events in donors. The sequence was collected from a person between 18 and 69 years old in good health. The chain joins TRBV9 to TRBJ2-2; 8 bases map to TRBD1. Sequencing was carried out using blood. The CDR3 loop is CASSPGGAQNTGELFF. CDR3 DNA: TGTGCCAGCAGCCCAGGGGGCGCCCAAAACACCGGGGAGCTGTTTTTT.